This TCR beta chain was captured by sequencing in a study of blood T cell repertoires in COVID-19. Study details: Acute and convalescent COVID-19 samples came from the United States, Italy and Spain. The analysed material was cDNA or gDNA that came from T cells, B-cell-depleted T cells, or PBMCs.

This CDR3 region has 13 residues. This table comes from immunoSEQ multiplex PCR, and its TCRdb copy is limited to in-frame clones, with some not included. The sample yields 180,000 or so clones, approximately 80% seen once. Up to 2 weeks before entering the study, exposed participants had met a COVID-19 case. Material: PBMCs or T cells enriched from blood (not recorded which). This TCR derives from a man between 60 and 75 years old who had been exposed to COVID-19. The rearrangement links TRBV21-1 to TRBJ2-3; the table calls TRBD1, which could not be checked here. TRBV21-1 corresponds to a pseudogene. This CDR3 is CASSPRTGGTQYF. The DNA for the CDR3 is TGTGCCAGCAGCCCTCGGACAGGCGGTACGCAGTATTTT.